Listed below are T cell receptor beta chains from one sample, sequenced in a study of Ad26.COV2.S vaccination and SARS-CoV-2 variants. Libraries were prepared by immunoSEQ multiplex PCR; TCRdb keeps only in-frame clonotypes and omits some of them. The sample holds 350,000 to 400,000 clones; approximately 90% are singletons and the top ten take under 2%. The sequencing used peripheral blood, collected in a trial of Ad26.COV2.S vaccine versus placebo. The receptor source for this set is a person between 18 and 59 years old who received the Ad26.COV2.S COVID-19 vaccine or a placebo. CDR3s include the opening cysteine and the closing phenylalanine or tryptophan. The D gene is left open where the match is weak. Clone size is given for some rows only: seen once, a few or many times, or a class if the clone is expanded.

j_call v_call d_call clone_size cdr3_nt cdr3_aa
TRBJ1-2 TRBV7-9 NA NA TGTGCCAGCAGCTTAGGGGCGACAGCCGCTAACTATGGCTACACCTTC CASSLGATAANYGYTF
TRBJ2-1 TRBV7-8 NA NA TGTGCCAGCAGCTTAGCGGGGACAATTAGGAATGAGCAGTTCTTC CASSLAGTIRNEQFF
TRBJ1-5 TRBV6-5 NA NA TGTGCCAGCAAGCTGGGGGTTGACCAGCCCCAGCATTTT CASKLGVDQPQHF
TRBJ1-1 TRBV7-8 TRBD1 NA TGTGCCAGCACCCTTAACTCTGGGGGACAGGCAAAAGCTTTCTTT CASTLNSGGQAKAFF
TRBJ2-1 TRBV28 TRBD1 NA TGTGCCAGCAGTTTAGGGGACAGGGGGTGGGATGAGCAGTTCTTC CASSLGDRGWDEQFF
TRBJ2-3 TRBV3-1/TRBV3-2 NA NA TGTGCCAGCAGCCAAGATCGGCTAACCACAGATACGCAGTATTTT CASSQDRLTTDTQYF
TRBJ2-7 TRBV7-9 TRBD1 NA TGTGCCAGCAGTAGACAGGGGATCGACTACGAGCAGTACTTC CASSRQGIDYEQYF
TRBJ2-1 TRBV10-3 TRBD1 NA TGTGCCATCAGGGTCCGGACAGGGTTCAATGAGCAGTTCTTC CAIRVRTGFNEQFF
TRBJ1-1 TRBV15 TRBD1 NA TGTGCCACCAGCAGAGCGGGAAACAGGGGACCGAACACTGAAGCTTTCTTT CATSRAGNRGPNTEAFF
TRBJ2-2 TRBV6-5 NA NA TGTGCCAGCAGTTACTCGGTGGGAATCCGAGCCGGGGAGCTGTTTTTT CASSYSVGIRAGELFF
TRBJ1-1 TRBV2 NA NA TGTGCCAGCAGTGGTACCCGGGACGGTGAAGCTTTCTTT CASSGTRDGEAFF
TRBJ1-5 TRBV20-1 TRBD1 NA TGCAGTGCTAGTCAGGGGGCCGGACAGCCCCAGCATTTT CSASQGAGQPQHF
TRBJ1-3 TRBV5-1 NA NA TGCGCCAGCAGCTTGGCCGATGGAAACACCATATATTTT CASSLADGNTIYF
TRBJ2-7 TRBV28 TRBD1 NA TGTGCCAGCAGTTTCCCCGGCAGGGGGGAGCAGTACTTC CASSFPGRGEQYF
TRBJ2-1 TRBV28 TRBD2 few TGTGCCAGCAGTTTATACAACGGAGCGGGGGTCCAGTTCTTC CASSLYNGAGVQFF
TRBJ2-1 TRBV29-1 NA NA TGCAGCGTTTCCCGCCGGGACCATTACAATGAGCAGTTCTTC CSVSRRDHYNEQFF
TRBJ2-1 TRBV20-1 TRBD2 NA TGCAGTGCTAGTTATTCGGGACTAGCTTCGAATGAGCAGTTCTTC CSASYSGLASNEQFF
TRBJ2-1 TRBV28 TRBD2 NA TGTGCCAGCAGTTTCCCGACTAGCGGCAATGAGCAGTTCTTC CASSFPTSGNEQFF
TRBJ2-1 TRBV5-1 TRBD2 NA TGCGCCAGCAGCGGGACTTCGACTAGCGGGAGGGCCTTGGGTTACTCCTACAATGAGCAGTTCTTC CASSGTSTSGRALGYSYNEQFF
TRBJ2-1 TRBV9 NA NA TGTGCCAGCAGCGTAGGAGGACAGTACAATGAGCAGTTCTTC CASSVGGQYNEQFF
TRBJ2-7 TRBV5-1 TRBD2 once TGCGCCAGCAGCTTCATCCGGGGGGACGAGCAGTACTTC CASSFIRGDEQYF
TRBJ2-5 TRBV3-1/TRBV3-2 TRBD1 NA TGTGCCAGCAGCCAAGGGGTGTGGGACAGGGGCCTCCAAGAGACCCAGTACTTC CASSQGVWDRGLQETQYF
TRBJ2-6 TRBV7-6 NA NA TGTGCCAGCAGCTCCCAACAGGGCGCTTCTGGGGCCAACGTCCTGACTTTC CASSSQQGASGANVLTF
TRBJ2-1 TRBV9 NA few TGTGCCAGCAGCGTAGGCTACAATGAGCAGTTCTTC CASSVGYNEQFF
TRBJ1-2 TRBV29-1 NA NA TGCAGCGTTGAAATCGGGGATTTGGGCTACACCTTC CSVEIGDLGYTF
TRBJ2-3 TRBV14 TRBD2 once TGTGCCAGCAGCCGGAGCGGACTAGCGGGCACCACAGATACGCAGTATTTT CASSRSGLAGTTDTQYF
TRBJ1-5 TRBV6-5 TRBD1 NA TGTGCCAGCAGTTACACAGGGGGGGGAGGTCAGCCCCAGCATTTT CASSYTGGGGQPQHF
TRBJ2-1 TRBV13 TRBD2 NA TGTGCCAGCAGCTCGGGACTAGCGGGCAGCAATGAGCAGTTCTTC CASSSGLAGSNEQFF
TRBJ2-7 TRBV27 NA NA TGTGCCAGCAGTCCGGGACAATCCTACGAGCAGTACTTC CASSPGQSYEQYF
TRBJ2-7 TRBV30 TRBD1 NA TGTGCCTGGGGACAGGGTAATAGCTACGAGCAGTACTTC CAWGQGNSYEQYF
TRBJ2-6 TRBV28 NA NA TGTGCCAGCAGTAGCCGAGGGGTGGCTGGGGCCAACGTCCTGACTTTC CASSSRGVAGANVLTF
TRBJ2-1 TRBV3-1/TRBV3-2 NA NA TGTGCCAGCAGCCAAAGGCAGGGAATTAGCAATGAGCAGTTCTTC CASSQRQGISNEQFF
TRBJ1-1 TRBV20-1 NA NA TGCAGTGCTATGGGGCGGGGGACCTTT CSAMGRGTF
TRBJ2-7 TRBV7-8 NA NA TGTGCCAGCAGCTTAATTCGGCCCTACGAGCAGTACTTC CASSLIRPYEQYF
TRBJ2-5 TRBV5-1 TRBD1 NA TGCGCCAGCAGCTTCGGGACAGTCAAAGAGACCCAGTACTTC CASSFGTVKETQYF
TRBJ2-1 TRBV2 NA NA TGTGCCAGCAGGGAAGGAATCCGGGCCTTACTCGGGAATGAGCAGTTCTTC CASREGIRALLGNEQFF
TRBJ2-1 TRBV19 TRBD1 NA TGTGCCAGTAACCGGGACAGGTACAATGAGCAGTTCTTC CASNRDRYNEQFF
TRBJ2-3 TRBV28 TRBD1 NA TGTGCCACTTCAGGGGGCCTCACAGATACGCAGTATTTT CATSGGLTDTQYF
TRBJ2-2 TRBV6-2/TRBV6-3 TRBD2 NA TGTGCCAGCAGTCCGATGGGACTAGCGGGAGGGCCTTTCACCGGGGAGCTGTTTTTT CASSPMGLAGGPFTGELFF
TRBJ1-2 TRBV7-4 NA NA TGTGCCAGCAGCTTCTGCCGTCAGGGTGGAGGCTACACCTTC CASSFCRQGGGYTF
TRBJ2-7 TRBV5-5 NA NA TGTGCCAGCAGCCCTCCGGCTCTCTACGAGCAGTACTTC CASSPPALYEQYF
TRBJ2-1 TRBV24-1 TRBD2 NA TGTGCCACCAGTGATCGTAGCGGGAGCGCCTACAATGAGCAGTTCTTC CATSDRSGSAYNEQFF